This TCR beta chain is drawn from a study of blood T cell repertoires in COVID-19. CDR3 length: 20 amino acids. V lost 8 bases to trimming and J lost 7 bases; unmatched junction nucleotides: 24. Germline V CDR1 and CDR2: WSHSY, SAAADI. Under the authors' procedure: Amplification with reference gene primers provided the estimates of nucleated cell counts. Method: immunoSEQ multiplex PCR; TCRdb's copy keeps in-frame clones and lacks some. The V and J calls and clone size were taken over from that table, and D and trimming were inferred from the DNA. The sample has hundreds of thousands of clones; nearly 90% are singletons.

The chain employs TRBV10-2 and TRBJ2-1; 12 bases line up with TRBD2. The sample was peripheral blood. This sequence originates from a human donor in a cohort sampled during active COVID-19. The CDR3 is CASLLGGLAGGPVSLNEQFF. The DNA of the CDR3 is TGCGCCAGCCTCCTTGGCGGGCTAGCGGGGGGGCCGGTTTCCCTAAATGAGCAGTTCTTC.